Listed here is a single TCR beta chain. This record comes from a study of radiotherapy plus CTLA-4 blockade in lung cancer. Turning to the study itself: Disease control was present in more than 25% of patients, and objective responses in around 18%.

Focal radiation and CTLA-4 blockade (ipilimumab) were tested in chemo-refractory metastatic non-small-cell lung cancer patients. This CDR3 comprises 13 residues. Germline V CDR1 and CDR2: MNHEY, SVGAGI. Trimming pared 5 bases from V and 8 bases from J, leaving 13 bases between. Clones were read by immunoSEQ multiplex PCR, and TCRdb kept only the in-frame ones, dropping some. The table lists around 100,000 clones, 65% to 75% of them singletons. This sequence originates from a human donor with non-small cell lung cancer who had a partial response to radiotherapy plus ipilimumab. Some clones in this sample may be carry-over from other donors' samples. The genes are TRBV6-5 and TRBJ2-1, with a weak D call TRBD1 (7 bases). The sample consisted of peripheral blood, taken from a patient treated with radiotherapy plus ipilimumab. As DNA, the CDR3 is TGTGCCAGCAGTAAATCAGGGGGGTATGAGCAGTTCTTC. It specifies CASSKSGGYEQFF.